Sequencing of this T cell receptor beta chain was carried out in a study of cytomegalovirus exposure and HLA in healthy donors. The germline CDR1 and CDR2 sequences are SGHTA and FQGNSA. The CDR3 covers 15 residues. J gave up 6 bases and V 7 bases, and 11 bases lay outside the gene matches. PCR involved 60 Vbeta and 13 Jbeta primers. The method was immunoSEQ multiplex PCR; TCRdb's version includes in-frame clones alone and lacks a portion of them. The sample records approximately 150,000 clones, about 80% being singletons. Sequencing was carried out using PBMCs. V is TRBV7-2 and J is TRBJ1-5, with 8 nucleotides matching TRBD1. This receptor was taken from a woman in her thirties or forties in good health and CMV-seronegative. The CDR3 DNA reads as TGTGCCAGCACCGAGACAGGGGTTAGTGGTCAGCCCCAGCATTTT. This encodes CASTETGVSGQPQHF.